This T cell receptor (beta chain) was recovered during a study of early T cells in non-severe SARS-CoV-2 infection. TCRdb redid the calling of the 5' RACE reads with MiXCR, one entry per CDR3 protein. The table includes about 84,000 distinct CDR3 sequences, roughly an eighth detected once. V lost 4 bases and J lost 6, with 15 bases in between. Looked up from germline, CDR1 is SGHDN and CDR2 is FVKESK. The CDR3 covers 14 residues. The sample taken for sequencing was whole blood. The rearrangement joins TRBV14 to TRBJ1-1; no reliable D call. This clonotype was obtained from an adult who was a healthcare worker with PCR-confirmed SARS-CoV-2 infection or an uninfected control (not recorded which). CDR3 in amino acids: CASSLGLGFPEAFF. The CDR3 DNA is TGTGCCAGCAGCCTGGGATTGGGGTTCCCTGAAGCTTTCTTT.